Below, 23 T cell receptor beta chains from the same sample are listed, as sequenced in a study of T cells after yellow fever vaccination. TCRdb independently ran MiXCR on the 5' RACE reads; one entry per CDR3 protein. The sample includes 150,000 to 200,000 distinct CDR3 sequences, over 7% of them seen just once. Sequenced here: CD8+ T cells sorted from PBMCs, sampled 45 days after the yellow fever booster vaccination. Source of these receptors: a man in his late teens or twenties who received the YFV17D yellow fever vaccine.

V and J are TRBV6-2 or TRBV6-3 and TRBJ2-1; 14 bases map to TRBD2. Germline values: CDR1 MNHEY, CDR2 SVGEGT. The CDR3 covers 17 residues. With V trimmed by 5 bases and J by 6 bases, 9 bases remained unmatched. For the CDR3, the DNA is TGTGCCAGCAGTGCCAGACTAGCGGGGGGGCCTGTCAATGAGCAGTTCTTC. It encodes CASSARLAGGPVNEQFF.

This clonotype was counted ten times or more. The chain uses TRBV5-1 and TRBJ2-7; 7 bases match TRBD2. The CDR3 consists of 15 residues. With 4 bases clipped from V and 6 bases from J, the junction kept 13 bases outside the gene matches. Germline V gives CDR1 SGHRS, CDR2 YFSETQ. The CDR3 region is CASSRYGGSGGEQYF. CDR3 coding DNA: TGCGCCAGCAGCCGATACGGGGGGAGTGGGGGCGAGCAGTACTTC.

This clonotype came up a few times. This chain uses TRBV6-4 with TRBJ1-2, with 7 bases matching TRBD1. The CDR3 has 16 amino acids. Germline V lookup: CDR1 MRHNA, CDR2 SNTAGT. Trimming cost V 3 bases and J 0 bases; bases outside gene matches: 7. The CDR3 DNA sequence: TGTGCCAGCAGTGAAACCGGGACAGCGCCTAACTATGGCTACACCTTC. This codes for CASSETGTAPNYGYTF.

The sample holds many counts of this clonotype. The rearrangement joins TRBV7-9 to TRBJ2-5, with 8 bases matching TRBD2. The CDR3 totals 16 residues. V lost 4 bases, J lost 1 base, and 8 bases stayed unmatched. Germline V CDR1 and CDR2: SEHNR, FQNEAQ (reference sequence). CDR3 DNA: TGTGCCAGCAGCTATCGGTCGGGGGGGCCCCAAGAGACCCAGTACTTC. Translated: CASSYRSGGPQETQYF.

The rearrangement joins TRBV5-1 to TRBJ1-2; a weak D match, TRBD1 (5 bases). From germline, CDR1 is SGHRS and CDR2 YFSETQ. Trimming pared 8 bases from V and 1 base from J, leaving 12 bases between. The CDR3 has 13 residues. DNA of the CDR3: TGCGCCAGAAGCCACAGGTTTAACTATGGCTACACCTTC. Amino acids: CARSHRFNYGYTF.

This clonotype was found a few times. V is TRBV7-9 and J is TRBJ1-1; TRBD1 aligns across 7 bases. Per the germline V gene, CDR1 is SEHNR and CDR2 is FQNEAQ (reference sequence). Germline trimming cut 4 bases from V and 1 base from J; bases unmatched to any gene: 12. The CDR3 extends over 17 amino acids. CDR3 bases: TGTGCCAGCAGCTCAGGGGGACGGACAAAGGAGAACACTGAAGCTTTCTTT. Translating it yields CASSSGGRTKENTEAFF.

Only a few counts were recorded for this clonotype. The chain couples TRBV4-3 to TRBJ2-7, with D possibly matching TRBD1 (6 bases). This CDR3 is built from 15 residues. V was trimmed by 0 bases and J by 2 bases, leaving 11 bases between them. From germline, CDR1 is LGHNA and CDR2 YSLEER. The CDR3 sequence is CASSQDLGQTYEQYF. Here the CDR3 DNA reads TGCGCCAGCAGCCAAGATCTCGGACAGACCTACGAGCAGTACTTC.

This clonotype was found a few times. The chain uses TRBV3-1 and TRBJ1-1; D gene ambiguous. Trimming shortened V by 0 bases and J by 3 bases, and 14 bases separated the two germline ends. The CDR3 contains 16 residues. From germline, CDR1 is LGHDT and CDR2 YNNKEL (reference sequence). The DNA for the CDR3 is TGTGCCAGCAGCCAAGATCGAGAGGGCGCGGACACTGAAGCTTTCTTT. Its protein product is CASSQDREGADTEAFF.

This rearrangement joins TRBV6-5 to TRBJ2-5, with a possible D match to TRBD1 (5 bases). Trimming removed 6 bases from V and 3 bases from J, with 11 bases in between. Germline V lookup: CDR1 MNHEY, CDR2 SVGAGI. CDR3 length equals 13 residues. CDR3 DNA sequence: TGTGCCAGCAGGATGGCCAGGGAAGAGACCCAGTACTTC. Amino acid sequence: CASRMAREETQYF.

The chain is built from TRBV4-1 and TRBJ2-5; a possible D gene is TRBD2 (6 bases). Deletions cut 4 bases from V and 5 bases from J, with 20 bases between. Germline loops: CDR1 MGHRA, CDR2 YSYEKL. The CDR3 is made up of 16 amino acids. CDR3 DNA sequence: TGCGCCAGCAGCCTCCCTTGGGGCGGGGATGGGGAGACCCAGTACTTC. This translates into CASSLPWGGDGETQYF.

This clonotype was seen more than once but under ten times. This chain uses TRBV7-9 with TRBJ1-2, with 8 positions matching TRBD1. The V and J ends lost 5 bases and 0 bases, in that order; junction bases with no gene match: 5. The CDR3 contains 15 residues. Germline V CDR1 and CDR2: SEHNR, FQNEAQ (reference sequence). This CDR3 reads CASSHGTGANYGYTF. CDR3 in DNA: TGTGCCAGCAGCCATGGGACAGGCGCTAACTATGGCTACACCTTC. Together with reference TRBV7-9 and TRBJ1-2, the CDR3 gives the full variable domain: DTGVSQNPRHKITKRGQNVTFRCDPISEHNRLYWYRQTLGQGPEFLTYFQNEAQLEKSRLLSDRFSAERPKGSFSTLEIQRTEQGDSAMYLCASSHGTGANYGYTFGSGTRLTVV.

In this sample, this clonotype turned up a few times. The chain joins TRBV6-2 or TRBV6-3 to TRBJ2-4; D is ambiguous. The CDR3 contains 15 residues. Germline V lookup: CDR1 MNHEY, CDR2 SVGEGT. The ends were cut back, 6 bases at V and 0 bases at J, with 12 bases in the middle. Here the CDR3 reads CASSYALLAKNIQYF. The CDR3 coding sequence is TGTGCCAGCAGCTACGCCTTACTAGCCAAAAACATTCAGTACTTC.

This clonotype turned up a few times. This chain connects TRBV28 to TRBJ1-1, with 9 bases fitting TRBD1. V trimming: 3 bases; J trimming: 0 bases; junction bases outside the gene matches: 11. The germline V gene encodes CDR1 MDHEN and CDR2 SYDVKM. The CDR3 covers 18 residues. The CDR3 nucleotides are TGTGCCAGCAGTTTTTCCGCCGGGACAGGGAGGCTGAACACTGAAGCTTTCTTT. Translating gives CASSFSAGTGRLNTEAFF.

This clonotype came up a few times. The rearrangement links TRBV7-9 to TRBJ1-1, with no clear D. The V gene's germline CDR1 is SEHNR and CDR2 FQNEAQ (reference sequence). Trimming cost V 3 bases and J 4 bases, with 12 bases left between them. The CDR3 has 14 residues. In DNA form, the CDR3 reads TGTGCCAGCAGCTTTGGTAAGTCGGTCACTGAAGCTTTCTTT. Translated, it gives CASSFGKSVTEAFF.

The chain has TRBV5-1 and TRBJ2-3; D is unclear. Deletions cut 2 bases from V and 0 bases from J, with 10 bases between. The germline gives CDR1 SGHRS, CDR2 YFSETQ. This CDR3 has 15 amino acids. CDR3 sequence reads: CASSFRYPSTDTQYF. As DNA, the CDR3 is TGCGCCAGCAGCTTCCGGTACCCTAGCACAGATACGCAGTATTTT.

The CDR3 DNA is TGCGCCAGCGCCACCGAGGGCCTGATATTGTATGGCTACACCTTC. Translated: CASATEGLILYGYTF. V gene TRBV4-1 combines with J gene TRBJ1-2, with unresolved D. The CDR3 has 15 residues. Trimming removed 8 bases from V and 5 bases from J, with 21 bases in between. Looked up from germline, CDR1 is MGHRA and CDR2 is YSYEKL.

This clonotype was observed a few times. CDR3 sequence: CASNLAGQETQYF. CDR3 DNA sequence: TGTGCCAGCAATCTAGCGGGGCAAGAGACCCAGTACTTC. V gene TRBV4-2 combines with J gene TRBJ2-5, with TRBD2 matching 9 bases. The V gene end was trimmed by 7 bases and the J gene end by 2 bases; junction bases not matched to a gene: 2. CDR3 size: 13 residues. Germline assignment: CDR1 LGHNA and CDR2 YNFKEQ.

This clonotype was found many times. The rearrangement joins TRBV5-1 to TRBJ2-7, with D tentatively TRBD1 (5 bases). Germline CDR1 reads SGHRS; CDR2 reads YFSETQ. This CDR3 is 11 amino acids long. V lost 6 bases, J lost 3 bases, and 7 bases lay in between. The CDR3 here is CASTQGYEQYF. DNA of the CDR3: TGCGCCAGCACCCAGGGCTACGAGCAGTACTTC.

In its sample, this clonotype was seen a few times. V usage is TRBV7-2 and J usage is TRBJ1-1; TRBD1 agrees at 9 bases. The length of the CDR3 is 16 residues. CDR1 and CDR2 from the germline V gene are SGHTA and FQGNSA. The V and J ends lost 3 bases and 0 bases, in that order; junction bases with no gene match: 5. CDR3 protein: CASSFLGTGMNTEAFF. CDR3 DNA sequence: TGTGCCAGCAGCTTTTTGGGGACAGGGATGAACACTGAAGCTTTCTTT. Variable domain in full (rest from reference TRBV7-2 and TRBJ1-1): GAGVSQSPSNKVTEKGKDVELRCDPISGHTALYWYRQSLGQGLEFLIYFQGNSAPDKSGLPSDRFSAERTGGSVSTLTIQRTQQEDSAVYLCASSFLGTGMNTEAFFGQGTRLTVV.

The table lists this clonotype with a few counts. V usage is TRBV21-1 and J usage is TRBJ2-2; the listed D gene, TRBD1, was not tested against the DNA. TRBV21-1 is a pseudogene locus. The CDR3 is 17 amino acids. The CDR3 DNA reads TGTGCCAGCAGCACGGCCGGGACAGGGGTTGGGACCGGGGAGCTGTTTTTT. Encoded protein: CASSTAGTGVGTGELFF.

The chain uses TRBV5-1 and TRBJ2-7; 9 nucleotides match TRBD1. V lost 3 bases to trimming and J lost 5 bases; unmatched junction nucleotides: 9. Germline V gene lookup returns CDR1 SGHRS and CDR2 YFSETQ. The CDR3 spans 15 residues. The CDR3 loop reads CASSSSGTGYHEQYF. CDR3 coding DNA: TGCGCCAGCAGCTCTTCCGGGACAGGGTACCACGAGCAGTACTTC.

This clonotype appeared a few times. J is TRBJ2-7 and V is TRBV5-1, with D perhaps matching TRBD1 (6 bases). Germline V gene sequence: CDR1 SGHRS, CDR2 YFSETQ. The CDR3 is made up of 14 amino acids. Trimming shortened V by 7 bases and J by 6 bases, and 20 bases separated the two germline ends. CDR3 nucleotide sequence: TGCGCCAGCGGCGATTCAGGGGCTTGGGGCGAGCAGTACTTC. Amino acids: CASGDSGAWGEQYF. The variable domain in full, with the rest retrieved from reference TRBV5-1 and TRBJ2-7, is KAGVTQTPRYLIKTRGQQVTLSCSPISGHRSVSWYQQTPGQGLQFLFEYFSETQRNKGNFPGRFSGRQFSNSRSEMNVSTLELGDSALYLCASGDSGAWGEQYFGPGTRLTVT.

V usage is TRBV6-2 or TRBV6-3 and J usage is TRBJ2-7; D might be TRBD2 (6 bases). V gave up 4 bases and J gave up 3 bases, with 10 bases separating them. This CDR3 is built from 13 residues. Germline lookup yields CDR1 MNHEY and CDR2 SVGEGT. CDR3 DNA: TGTGCCAGCAGTTCTGACGGGGGCTACGAGCAGTACGTC. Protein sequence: CASSSDGGYEQYV.